This T cell receptor beta chain came from a study of T cell changes during pregnancy in multiple sclerosis (dated 2019 in TCRdb). As for the study more broadly: Changes in the T cell repertoire over the course of pregnancy were examined in this study in women with multiple sclerosis.

Concerning this clone: The specificity of this receptor is unknown. No much larger clone exists at a distance of one base, and base qualities are not known.

V and J are truncated by 5 bases and 2 bases respectively, leaving an intervening sequence of 16 bases. The CDR3 has 15 amino acids, counting the end cysteine and phenylalanine. The read is trimmed to its CDR3 DNA, 45 bases read in frame from base 1. CDR1 and CDR2 are read off the germline V gene (reference sequence) as LNHNV and YYDKDF. Libraries were constructed by the immunoSEQ multiplex PCR assay. In TCRdb, the immuneACCESS table is reduced to in-frame sequences with V and J assigned. These tables do not hold every clone; where another copy was compared, an unresolved V gene accounts for under half, and the others remain unexplained. Here the sample has about 40,000 clones; 90% to 95% occur a single time. Together, the top ten hold over 0.45% of the sample.

The source material was CD4+ T cells from peripheral blood mononuclear cells, sampled in the third trimester of pregnancy. The receptor's source is a female donor in good health, enrolled as a control in a pregnancy study. The chain links TRBV15 with TRBJ2-7, with the D gene too uncertain to name. The CDR3 region: CATSPRLLSAYEQYF. At the DNA level, the sequence is TGTGCCACCAGCCCGCGACTTTTGTCCGCCTACGAGCAGTACTTC.